This T cell receptor beta chain comes out of a study of vaccination and CD4 T cells after COVID-19. On the study more broadly: Cellular stimulation was performed using overlapping spike peptides derived from SARS-CoV-2, HCoV-NL63, HCoV-OC43 and HCoV-229E.

Cultured CD4+ T-cell DNA underwent Oncomine TCR Beta short-read sequencing. Someone extracted genomic DNA from cultured CD4+ T cells. TCRdb redid the calling of the PCR reads with MiXCR, one entry per CDR3 protein. The top ten clones hold 17% of a sample with fewer than 30,000 distinct CDR3 sequences, 62% of them seen once. Study outcomes and limitations: Only relatively few convalescent patients were studied, and early post-infection timepoints were not analyzed.

Between the trimmed V and J ends, which lost 6 bases and 9 bases, there was a span of 20 bases. CDR3 length: 14 residues. Remarks on this clonotype: The antigen is unknown.

Documented treatment: approximately 11-day PBMC culture with coronavirus spike peptide pools or control peptides (ViraFEST assay). V and J are TRBV12-3 or TRBV12-4 and TRBJ2-5; D might be TRBD1 or TRBD2, each matching 7 bases. This TCR was recovered from a human donor who received a COVID-19 vaccine. Sequenced here: CD4+ T cells from blood, cultured in vitro, sampled after SARS-CoV-2 vaccination. The CDR3 nucleotides are TGTGCCAGCAGCTCAGGGGGAGGGGCCGGGGCCCAGTACTTC. Its protein is CASSSGGGAGAQYF.